This T cell receptor (beta chain) was captured by sequencing in a study of beta chain features in type 1 diabetes. The wider study: Taken together, all samples contributed approximately 110,000,000 examined sorted cells.

Purities over 98% were achieved in all sorted populations. Expressed TCRB transcripts were sequenced, since all the RNA that had been isolated was reverse transcribed. The data were produced by immunoSEQ multiplex PCR, yet TCRdb's version contains in-frame clones alone and is incomplete. The data show approximately 260,000 clones, just over 20% seen once. With regard to this clone: The antigen remains undetermined.

Study results and caveats: Type 1 diabetes patients had TCRB CDR3s that were shorter (moderately but significantly so) in all four CD4+ subsets. The cDNA sequencing approach could over-represent high-TCR-expressing cells. Comparison showed that naive, central memory and Treg TCRB repertoires appeared more similar among patients than among healthy donors.

This CDR3 region has 13 residues. V was clipped by 4 bases and J by 5 bases; unmatched bases: 5. Looked up from germline, CDR1 is SQVTM and CDR2 is ANQGSEA. Input material: naive CD4+ T cells from blood. The V gene is TRBV29-1, the J gene TRBJ1-5; 7 positions match TRBD1. The TCR sequence derives from a middle-aged woman with type 1 diabetes. In DNA form, the CDR3 reads TGCAGCGTTGGACAGGGTAGTCATCAGCCCCAGCATTTT. Translated, it gives CSVGQGSHQPQHF.